The following is a TCR beta chain sequence with its context. The antigen remains undetermined. The data belong to a study of T cell repertoires in cytomegalovirus infection. The overall study: Evidence of both CMV infection and a matching HLA type came from public TCR beta signatures.

TCRdb re-called the reads with MiXCR, one entry per CDR3 protein. The sample carries under 500,000 distinct CDR3 sequences, more than 40% recorded once. The CDR3 covers 15 residues. V dropped 3 bases and J dropped 7 bases, with 15 bases sitting between them. The chain employs TRBV12-3 or TRBV12-4 and TRBJ2-2; maybe TRBD2 (7 bases). The receptor comes from a human donor in good health (CMV status not recorded). Some clones in this sample may be carry-over from other donors' samples. The sequences come from cultured PBMCs, collected from culture after CMV antigen stimulation. Here the CDR3 DNA reads TGTGCCAGCAGTTTTCGGTCAGGGGAGGGCGGGGAGCTGTTTTTT. Its protein product is CASSFRSGEGGELFF.